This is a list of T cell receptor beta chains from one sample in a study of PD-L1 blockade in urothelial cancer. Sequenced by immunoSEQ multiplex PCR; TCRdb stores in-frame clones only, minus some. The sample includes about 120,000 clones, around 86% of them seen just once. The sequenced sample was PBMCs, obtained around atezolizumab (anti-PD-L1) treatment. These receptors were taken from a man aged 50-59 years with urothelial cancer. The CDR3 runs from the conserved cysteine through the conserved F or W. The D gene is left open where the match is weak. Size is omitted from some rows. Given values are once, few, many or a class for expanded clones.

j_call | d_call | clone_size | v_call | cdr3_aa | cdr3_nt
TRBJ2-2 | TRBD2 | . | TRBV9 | CASSVGNSGRTGELFF | TGTGCCAGCAGCGTAGGCAATAGCGGGAGGACCGGGGAGCTGTTTTTT
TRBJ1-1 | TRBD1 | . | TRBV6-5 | CASRGTGGSNTEAFF | TGTGCCAGCAGGGGGACAGGAGGTAGTAACACTGAAGCTTTCTTT
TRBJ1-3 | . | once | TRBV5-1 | CASSFAGSPNTIYF | TGCGCCAGCAGCTTCGCCGGTTCCCCAAACACCATATATTTT
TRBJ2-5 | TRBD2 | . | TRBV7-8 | CASSQRLAGQETQYF | TGTGCCAGCAGCCAGAGACTAGCGGGGCAAGAGACCCAGTACTTC
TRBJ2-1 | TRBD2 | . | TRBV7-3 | CASSSGLAGGLRFSYNEQFF | TGTGCCAGCAGCTCCGGACTAGCGGGAGGCCTTAGATTCTCCTACAATGAGCAGTTCTTC
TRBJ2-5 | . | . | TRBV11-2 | CASSLAVTSGTQYF | TGTGCCAGCAGCTTAGCGGTGACGTCAGGGACCCAGTACTTC
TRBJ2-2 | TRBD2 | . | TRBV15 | CATSRELAGGLNTGELFF | TGTGCCACCAGCAGAGAACTAGCGGGAGGGCTCAACACCGGGGAGCTGTTTTTT
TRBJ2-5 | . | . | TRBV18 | CASSPLSPETQYF | TGTGCCAGCTCACCATTGAGCCCAGAGACCCAGTACTTC
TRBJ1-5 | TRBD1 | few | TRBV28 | CASSYLGQTPGQPQHF | TGTGCCAGCAGTTATTTGGGACAGACACCCGGGCAGCCCCAGCATTTT
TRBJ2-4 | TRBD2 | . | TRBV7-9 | CASSPTGPGGKNIQYF | TGTGCCAGCAGCCCCACCGGACCGGGAGGAAAAAACATTCAGTACTTC
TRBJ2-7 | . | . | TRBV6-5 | CASSYSMAAYSYEQYF | TGTGCCAGCAGTTACTCGATGGCAGCGTACTCCTACGAGCAGTACTTC
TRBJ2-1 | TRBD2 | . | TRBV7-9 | CASSTRTSGGVEQFF | TGTGCCAGCAGCACAAGGACTAGCGGGGGGGTTGAGCAGTTCTTC
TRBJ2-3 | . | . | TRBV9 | CASSVSADTQYF | TGTGCCAGCAGCGTATCGGCAGATACGCAGTATTTT
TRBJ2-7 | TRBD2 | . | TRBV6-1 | CASRTTSGNYEQYF | TGTGCCAGCAGGACGACTAGCGGGAACTACGAGCAGTACTTC
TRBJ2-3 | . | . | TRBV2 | CASSEGSDTQYF | TGTGCCAGCAGTGAGGGCTCAGATACGCAGTATTTT
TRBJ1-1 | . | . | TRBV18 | CASSPGWGDEAFF | TGTGCCAGCTCCCCTGGGTGGGGCGATGAAGCTTTCTTT
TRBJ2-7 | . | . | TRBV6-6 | CASRIDSASSYEQYF | TGTGCCAGCAGGATAGACAGCGCCAGCTCCTACGAGCAGTACTTC
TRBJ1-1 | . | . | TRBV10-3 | CAIRTDPNTEAFF | TGTGCCATCCGGACAGACCCGAACACTGAAGCTTTCTTT
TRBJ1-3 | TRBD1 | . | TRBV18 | CASQAAGTGSFGNTIYF | TGTGCCAGCCAGGCCGCCGGGACAGGGTCCTTCGGAAACACCATATATTTT
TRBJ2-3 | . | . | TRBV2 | CASSNRGGSTDTQYF | TGTGCCAGCAGCAATAGGGGGGGGAGCACAGATACGCAGTATTTT
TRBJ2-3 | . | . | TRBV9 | CASSVASEGTDTQYF | TGTGCCAGCAGCGTAGCTAGCGAGGGCACAGATACGCAGTATTTT
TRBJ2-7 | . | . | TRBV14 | CASSQRLDSYEQYF | TGTGCCAGCAGCCAGCGACTCGACTCCTACGAGCAGTACTTC
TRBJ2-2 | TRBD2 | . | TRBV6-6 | CASYDSGRLNTGELFF | TGTGCCAGCTACGATAGCGGGAGATTGAACACCGGGGAGCTGTTTTTT
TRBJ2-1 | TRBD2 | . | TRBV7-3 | CASSLSGRQNEQFF | TGTGCCAGCAGCTTAAGCGGGAGGCAAAATGAGCAGTTCTTC
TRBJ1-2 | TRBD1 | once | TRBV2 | CASRQPATGGYGYTF | TGTGCCAGCAGGCAACCCGCGACAGGGGGCTATGGCTACACCTTC
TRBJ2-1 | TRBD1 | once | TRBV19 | CASTSDRAWNEQFF | TGTGCCAGTACGTCGGACAGGGCTTGGAATGAGCAGTTCTTC
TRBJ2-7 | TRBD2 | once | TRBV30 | CAWSELSRAGEYEQYF | TGTGCCTGGAGTGAACTCTCCCGGGCGGGGGAATACGAGCAGTACTTC
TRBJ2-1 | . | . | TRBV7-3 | CASSLEDSSYNEQFF | TGTGCCAGCAGCTTAGAGGATAGCTCCTACAATGAGCAGTTCTTC
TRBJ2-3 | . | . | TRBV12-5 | CASADTRDTQYF | TGTGCTAGTGCCGACACTAGGGATACGCAGTATTTT
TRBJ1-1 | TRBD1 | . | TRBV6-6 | CASRDRGQTEAFF | TGTGCCAGTAGGGACAGGGGGCAGACTGAAGCTTTCTTT
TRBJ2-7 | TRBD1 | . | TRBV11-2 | CASSLGGTESYEQYF | TGTGCCAGCAGCTTAGGAGGGACAGAGTCCTACGAGCAGTACTTC
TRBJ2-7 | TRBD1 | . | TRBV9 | CASSGGQGVYEQYF | TGTGCCAGCAGCGGCGGACAGGGCGTCTACGAGCAGTACTTC
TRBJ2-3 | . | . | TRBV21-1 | CASSKGGGPVDTQYF | TGTGCCAGCAGCAAAGGGGGAGGGCCGGTAGATACGCAGTATTTT
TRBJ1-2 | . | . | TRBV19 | CASSTRTANYGYTF | TGTGCCAGTAGTACCCGGACAGCTAACTATGGCTACACCTTC
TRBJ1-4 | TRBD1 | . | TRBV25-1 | CASSEFAGGEKLFF | TGTGCCAGCAGTGAATTTGCAGGGGGTGAAAAACTGTTTTTT
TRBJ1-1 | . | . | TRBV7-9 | CASREREGESFF | TGTGCCAGCAGGGAGAGGGAGGGTGAATCTTTCTTT
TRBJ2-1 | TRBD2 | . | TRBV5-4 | CASSLAGPIYNEQFF | TGTGCCAGCAGCTTAGCGGGACCGATATACAATGAGCAGTTCTTC
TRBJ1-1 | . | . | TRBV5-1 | CASSPGGGGTEAFF | TGCGCCAGCAGCCCCGGCGGTGGTGGCACTGAAGCTTTCTTT
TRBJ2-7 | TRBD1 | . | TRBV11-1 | CASSPGTGRTYEQYF | TGTGCCAGCAGTCCAGGGACAGGCCGGACCTACGAGCAGTACTTC
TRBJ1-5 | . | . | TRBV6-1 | CASGIRQNNQPQHF | TGTGCCAGCGGGATTCGACAGAACAATCAGCCCCAGCATTTT
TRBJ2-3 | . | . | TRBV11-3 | CASSSFTGSTDTQYF | TGTGCCAGCAGTTCCTTTACGGGTAGCACAGATACGCAGTATTTT
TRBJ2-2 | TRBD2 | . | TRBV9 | CASSPRGREGTGELFF | TGTGCCAGCAGCCCCCGGGGTCGGGAGGGCACCGGGGAGCTGTTTTTT
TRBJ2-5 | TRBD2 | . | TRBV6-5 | CASSWLAGVETQYF | TGTGCCAGCAGTTGGCTAGCGGGAGTAGAGACCCAGTACTTC
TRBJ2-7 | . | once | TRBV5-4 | CASSLAQNNSPYEQYF | TGTGCCAGCAGCTTGGCACAGAATAACTCCCCCTACGAGCAGTACTTC
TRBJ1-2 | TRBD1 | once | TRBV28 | CASSPDRVTGYTF | TGTGCCAGCAGTCCAGACAGGGTTACGGGCTACACCTTC